The TCR beta chain under discussion was sequenced for a study of CDR3 diversity in severe acne. One entry per CDR3 protein results from TCRdb running MiXCR on the PCR reads. The sample consists of around 85,000 distinct CDR3 sequences, 45% to 55% of them appearing once. This clonotype was picked up many times. This CDR3 contains 11 residues. V shed 6 bases and J shed 3 bases, with 8 bases lying between them. The V gene's germline CDR1 is SQVTM and CDR2 ANQGSEA. The sequence derives from a male donor with severe acne vulgaris. Sequenced input: blood. V gene TRBV29-1 combines with J gene TRBJ1-1; the D is unclear. The CDR3 sequence: CSVSGYTEAFF. DNA of the CDR3: TGCAGCGTGTCAGGTTACACTGAAGCTTTCTTT.